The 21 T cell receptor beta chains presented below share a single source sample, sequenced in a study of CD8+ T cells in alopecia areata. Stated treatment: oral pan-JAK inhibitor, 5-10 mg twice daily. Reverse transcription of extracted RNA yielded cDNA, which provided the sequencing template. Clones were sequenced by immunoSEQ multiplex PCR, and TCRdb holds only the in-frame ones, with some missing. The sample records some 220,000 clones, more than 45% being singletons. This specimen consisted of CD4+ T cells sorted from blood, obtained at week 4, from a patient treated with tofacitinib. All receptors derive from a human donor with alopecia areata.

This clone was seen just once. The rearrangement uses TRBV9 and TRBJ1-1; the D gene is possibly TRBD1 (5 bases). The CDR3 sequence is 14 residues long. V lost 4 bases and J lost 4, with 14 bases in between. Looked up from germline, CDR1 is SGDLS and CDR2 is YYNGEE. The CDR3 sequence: CASSLRAGGTEAFF. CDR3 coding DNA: TGTGCCAGCAGCCTCAGGGCGGGCGGCACTGAAGCTTTCTTT.

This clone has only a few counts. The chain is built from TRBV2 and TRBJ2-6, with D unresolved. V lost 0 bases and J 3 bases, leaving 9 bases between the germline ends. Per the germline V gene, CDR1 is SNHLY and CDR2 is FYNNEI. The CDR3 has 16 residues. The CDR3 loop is CASSEAVPGGANVLTF. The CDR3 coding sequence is TGTGCCAGCAGTGAAGCGGTTCCCGGTGGGGCCAACGTCCTGACTTTC.

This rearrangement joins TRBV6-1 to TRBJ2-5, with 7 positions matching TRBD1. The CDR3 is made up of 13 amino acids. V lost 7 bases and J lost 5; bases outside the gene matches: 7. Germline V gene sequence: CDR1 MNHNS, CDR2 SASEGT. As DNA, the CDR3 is TGTGCCAGCAAGGACAGGAGGATGGAGACCCAGTACTTC. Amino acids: CASKDRRMETQYF.

This chain's CDR3 is CASSLGGQGTNIQYF. DNA of the CDR3: TGTGCCAGCAGCCTAGGGGGACAGGGGACAAACATTCAGTACTTC. This chain links TRBV7-8 with TRBJ2-4; 10 bases are shared with TRBD1. CDR1 SGHVS and CDR2 FQNEAQ come from the germline V gene. This CDR3 contains 15 residues. V dropped 5 bases and J dropped 6; count of bases not matched to a gene: 7.

CDR3 protein: CATSRDSFYEQYF. CDR3 DNA: TGTGCCACCAGCAGGGACAGTTTCTACGAGCAGTACTTC. V gene TRBV15 combines with J gene TRBJ2-7, with a possible D match to TRBD1 (6 bases). V lost 3 bases to trimming and J lost 3 bases, with 9 bases between them. The CDR3 length is 13 residues. Per germline, CDR1 LNHNV and CDR2 YYDKDF (reference sequence).

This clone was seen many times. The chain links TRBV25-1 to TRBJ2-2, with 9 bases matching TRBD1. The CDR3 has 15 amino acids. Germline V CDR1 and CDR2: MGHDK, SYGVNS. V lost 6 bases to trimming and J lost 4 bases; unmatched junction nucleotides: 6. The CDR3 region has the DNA TGTGCCAGCAGCGGACAGGGGACCATCACCGGGGAGCTGTTTTTT. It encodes CASSGQGTITGELFF.

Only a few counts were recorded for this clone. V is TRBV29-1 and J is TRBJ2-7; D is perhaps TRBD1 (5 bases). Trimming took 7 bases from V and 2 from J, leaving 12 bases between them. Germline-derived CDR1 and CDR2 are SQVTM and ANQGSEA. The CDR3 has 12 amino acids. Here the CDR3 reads CSAQDSPYEQYF. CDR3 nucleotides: TGCAGCGCTCAAGACAGCCCCTACGAGCAGTACTTC.

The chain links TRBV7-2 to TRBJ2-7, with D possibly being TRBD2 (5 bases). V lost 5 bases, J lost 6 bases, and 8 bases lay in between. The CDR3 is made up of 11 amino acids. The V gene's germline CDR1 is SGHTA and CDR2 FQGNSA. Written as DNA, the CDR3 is TGTGCCAGCAGCCGTCGGGGCGAGCAGTACTTC. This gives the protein CASSRRGEQYF.

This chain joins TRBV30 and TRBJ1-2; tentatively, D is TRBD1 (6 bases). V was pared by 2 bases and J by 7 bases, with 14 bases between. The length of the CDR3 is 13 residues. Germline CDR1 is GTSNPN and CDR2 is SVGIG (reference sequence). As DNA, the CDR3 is TGTGCCTGGAGTTTTTCAGGGGTTGGTGGCTACACCTTC. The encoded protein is CAWSFSGVGGYTF.

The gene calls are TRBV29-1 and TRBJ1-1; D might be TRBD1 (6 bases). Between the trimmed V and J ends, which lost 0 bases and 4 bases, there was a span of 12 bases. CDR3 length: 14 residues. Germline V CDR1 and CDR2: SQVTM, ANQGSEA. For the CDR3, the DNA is TGCAGCGTTGAAGATTACAGGGAGTCCACTGAAGCTTTCTTT. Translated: CSVEDYRESTEAFF.

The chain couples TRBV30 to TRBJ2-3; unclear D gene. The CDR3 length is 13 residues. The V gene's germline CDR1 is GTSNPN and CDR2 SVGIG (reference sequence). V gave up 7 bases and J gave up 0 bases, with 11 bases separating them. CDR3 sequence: CAFGRYSTDTQYF. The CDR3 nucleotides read TGTGCCTTCGGACGTTACAGCACAGATACGCAGTATTTT.

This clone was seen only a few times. The CDR3 spells CASSAQGGTNYEQYF. The CDR3 DNA follows: TGTGCCAGCAGTGCCCAAGGAGGGACGAACTACGAGCAGTACTTC. This chain links TRBV2 with TRBJ2-7; TRBD2 is a possible D gene (6 bases). Germline V gene data show CDR1 as SNHLY and CDR2 as FYNNEI. The V end was cut by 4 bases, the J end by 3 bases, with 16 bases between. There are 15 residues in the CDR3.

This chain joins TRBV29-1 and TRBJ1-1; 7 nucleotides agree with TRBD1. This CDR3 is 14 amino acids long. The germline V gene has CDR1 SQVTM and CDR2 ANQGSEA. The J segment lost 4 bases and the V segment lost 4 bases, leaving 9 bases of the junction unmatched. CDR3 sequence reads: CSVGGGPGGTEAFF. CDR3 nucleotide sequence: TGCAGCGTTGGCGGGGGTCCAGGGGGCACTGAAGCTTTCTTT.

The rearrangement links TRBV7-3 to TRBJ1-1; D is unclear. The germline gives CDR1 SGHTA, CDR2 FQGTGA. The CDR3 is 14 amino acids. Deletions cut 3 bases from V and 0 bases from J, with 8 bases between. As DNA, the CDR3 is TGTGCCAGCAGCTTGTACCAGGTGAACACTGAAGCTTTCTTT. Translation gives CASSLYQVNTEAFF.

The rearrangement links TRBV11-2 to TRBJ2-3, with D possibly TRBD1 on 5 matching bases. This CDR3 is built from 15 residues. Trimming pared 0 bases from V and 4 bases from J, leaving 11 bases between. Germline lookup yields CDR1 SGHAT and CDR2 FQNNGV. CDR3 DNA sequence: TGTGCCAGCAGCTTAGACGGACACGCTTCAGATACGCAGTATTTT. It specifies CASSLDGHASDTQYF.

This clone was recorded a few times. CDR3 residues: CASSQGGTSFSYEQYF. CDR3 in DNA: TGTGCCAGCAGCCAAGGAGGCACTTCATTCTCCTACGAGCAGTACTTC. The chain combines TRBV14 with TRBJ2-7; no clear D. The ends were cut back, 1 base at V and 0 bases at J, with 13 bases in the middle. The germline gives CDR1 SGHDN, CDR2 FVKESK. This CDR3 region has 16 residues.

DNA of the CDR3: TGTGCCAGCCGACGTTGGGGGTCCTCTGGGGCCAACGTCCTGACTTTC. It translates to CASRRWGSSGANVLTF. V usage is TRBV7-2 and J usage is TRBJ2-6; tentatively, D is TRBD1 or TRBD2 (5 bases each). The ends were cut back, 8 bases at V and 0 bases at J, with 14 bases in the middle. Germline CDR1 and CDR2: SGHTA and FQGNSA. This CDR3 has 16 amino acids.

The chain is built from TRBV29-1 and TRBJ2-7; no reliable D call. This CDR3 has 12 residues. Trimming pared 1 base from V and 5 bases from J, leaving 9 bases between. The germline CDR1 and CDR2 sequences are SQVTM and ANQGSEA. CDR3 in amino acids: CSVEAHADEQYF. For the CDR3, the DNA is TGCAGCGTTGAAGCTCATGCGGACGAGCAGTACTTC.

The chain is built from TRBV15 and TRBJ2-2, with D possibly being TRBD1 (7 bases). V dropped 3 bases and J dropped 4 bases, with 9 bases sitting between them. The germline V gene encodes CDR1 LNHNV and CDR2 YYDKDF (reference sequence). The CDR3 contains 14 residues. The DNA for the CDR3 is TGTGCCACCAGCAGGGAGGGGGCCACCGGGGAGCTGTTTTTT. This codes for CATSREGATGELFF. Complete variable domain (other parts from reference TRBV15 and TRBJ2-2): DAMVIQNPRYQVTQFGKPVTLSCSQTLNHNVMYWYQQKSSQAPKLLFHYYDKDFNNEADTPDNFQSRRPNTSFCFLDIRSPGLGDTAMYLCATSREGATGELFFGEGSRLTVL.

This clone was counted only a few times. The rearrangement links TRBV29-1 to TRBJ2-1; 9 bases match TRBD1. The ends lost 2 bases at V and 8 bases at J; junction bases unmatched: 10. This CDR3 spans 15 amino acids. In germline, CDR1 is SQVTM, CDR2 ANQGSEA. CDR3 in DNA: TGCAGCGTTGAATTAGGGGGGACAGGGAATTATGAGCAGTTCTTC. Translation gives CSVELGGTGNYEQFF.

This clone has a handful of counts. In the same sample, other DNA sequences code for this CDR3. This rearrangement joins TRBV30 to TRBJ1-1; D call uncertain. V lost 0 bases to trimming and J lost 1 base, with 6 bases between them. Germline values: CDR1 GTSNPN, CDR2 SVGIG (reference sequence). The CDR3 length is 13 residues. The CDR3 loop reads CAWSVMGNTEAFF. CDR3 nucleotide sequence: TGTGCCTGGAGTGTAATGGGGAACACTGAAGCTTTCTTT.